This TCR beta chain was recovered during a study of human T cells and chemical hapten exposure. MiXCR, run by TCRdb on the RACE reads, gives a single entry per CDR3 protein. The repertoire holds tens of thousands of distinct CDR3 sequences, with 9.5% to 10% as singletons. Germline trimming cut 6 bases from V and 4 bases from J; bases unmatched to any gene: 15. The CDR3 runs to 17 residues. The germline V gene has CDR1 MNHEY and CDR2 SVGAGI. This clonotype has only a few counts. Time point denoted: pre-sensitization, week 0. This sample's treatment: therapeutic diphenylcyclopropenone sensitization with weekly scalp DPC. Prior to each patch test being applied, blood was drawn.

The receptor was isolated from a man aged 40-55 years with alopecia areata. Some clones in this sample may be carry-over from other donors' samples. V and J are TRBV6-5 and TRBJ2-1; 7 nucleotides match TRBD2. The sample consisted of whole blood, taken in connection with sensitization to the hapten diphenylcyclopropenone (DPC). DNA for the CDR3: TGTGCCAGCAGCCGCCCTCGGGGGAGCGGGGTATACAATGAGCAGTTCTTC. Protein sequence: CASSRPRGSGVYNEQFF.